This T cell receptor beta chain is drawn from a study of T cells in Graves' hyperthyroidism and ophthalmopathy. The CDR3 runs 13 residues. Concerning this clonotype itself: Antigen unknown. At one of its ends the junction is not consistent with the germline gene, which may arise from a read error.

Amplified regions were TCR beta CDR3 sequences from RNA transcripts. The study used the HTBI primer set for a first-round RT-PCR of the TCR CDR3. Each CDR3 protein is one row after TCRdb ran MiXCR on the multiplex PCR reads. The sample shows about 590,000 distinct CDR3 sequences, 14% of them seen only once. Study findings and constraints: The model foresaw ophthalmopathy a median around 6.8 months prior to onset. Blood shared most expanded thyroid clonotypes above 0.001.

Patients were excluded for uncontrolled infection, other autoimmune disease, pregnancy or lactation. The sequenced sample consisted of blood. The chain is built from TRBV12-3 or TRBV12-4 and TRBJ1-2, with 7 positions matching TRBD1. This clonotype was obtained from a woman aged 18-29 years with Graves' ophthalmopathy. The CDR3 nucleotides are TGTGCCAGCAGTTTAGGACAGGGTTATGGCCACACCTTC. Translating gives CASSLGQGYGHTF.